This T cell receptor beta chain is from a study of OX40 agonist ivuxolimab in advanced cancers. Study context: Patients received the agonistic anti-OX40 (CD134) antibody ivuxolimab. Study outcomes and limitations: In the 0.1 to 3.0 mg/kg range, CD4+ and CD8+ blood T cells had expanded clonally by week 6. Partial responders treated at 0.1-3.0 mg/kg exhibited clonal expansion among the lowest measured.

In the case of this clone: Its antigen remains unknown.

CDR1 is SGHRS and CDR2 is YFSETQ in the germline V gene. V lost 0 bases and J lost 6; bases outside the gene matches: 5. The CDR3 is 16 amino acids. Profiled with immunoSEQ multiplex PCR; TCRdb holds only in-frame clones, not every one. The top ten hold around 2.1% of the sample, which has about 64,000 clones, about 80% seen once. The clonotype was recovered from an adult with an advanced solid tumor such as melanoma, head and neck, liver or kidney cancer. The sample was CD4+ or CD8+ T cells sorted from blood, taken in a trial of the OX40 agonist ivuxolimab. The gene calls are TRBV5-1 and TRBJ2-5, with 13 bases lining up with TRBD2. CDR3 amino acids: CASSLAGTSGVKTQYF. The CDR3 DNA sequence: TGCGCCAGCAGCTTGGCAGGGACTAGCGGGGTAAAGACCCAGTACTTC.